This T cell receptor beta chain was profiled in a study of T cells after yellow fever vaccination. Study context: With SMART-Seq v4 Ultra Low Input, the fractions containing low cell numbers were prepared.

The sample holds many counts of this clonotype. The antigen remains undetermined. The germline gives CDR1 MNHEY, CDR2 SVGAGI. V was cut by 0 bases and J by 6 bases, with 2 bases left in between. The CDR3 is 12 residues long. Study-wide results and caveats: Abundant clonotypes (contaminants from the bulk population) could be present in FACS-sorted repertoires. Only a small proportion of the clonotypes turned up in both the CD4 and the CD8 compartments, likely arising from convergent recombination.

From the 5' RACE reads, TCRdb called clonotypes with MiXCR, one entry per CDR3 protein. The sample carries 500,000 to 650,000 distinct CDR3 sequences, approximately 13% recorded once. The receptor comes from a man between 25 and 39 years old who received the YFV17D yellow fever vaccine. This sample comprised PBMCs, obtained on the day of the yellow fever booster vaccination. The V call is TRBV6-5, the J call TRBJ2-2; D remains ambiguous. CDR3 in amino acids: CASSYSPGELFF. DNA of the CDR3: TGTGCCAGCAGTTACTCGCCCGGGGAGCTGTTTTTT.